This record concerns one T cell receptor (beta chain) sequence. What it binds is not known. The sequence runs out 3 residues before the end of the CDR3; the remainder is reconstructed from the germline J gene. Genomic DNA, averaging approximately 1,100 ng per sample, yielded TCR beta CDR3 via immunoSEQ. Only in-frame clones appear in the TCRdb table, and some are missing; sequencing was by immunoSEQ multiplex PCR. The sample's table shows around 39,000 clones. MY09/MY11 PCR detected cervical HPV DNA; dot-blot assigned genotypes. This CDR3 region has 14 residues. The ends were cut back, 3 bases at V and 4 bases at J, with 13 bases in the middle. Germline V gives CDR1 GTSNPN, CDR2 SVGIG (reference sequence). The sample is drawn from a study of T cells in women clearing cervical HPV infection. About the study: Women with histologically confirmed HPV16-related CIN3 or worse, 2 with invasive cancer, served as cases. Study results and caveats: CIN3+ cases had significantly higher TCR richness than controls; evenness did not differ.

J is TRBJ1-3 and V is TRBV30; D unresolved. This clonotype was sampled from a woman aged 18 to 69 with a cervical HPV16 infection that either progressed to CIN3+ or cleared (not recorded which). Sample: blood buffy coat. CDR3 DNA, as far as it was read: TGTGCCTGGAGCCCCGTGCAGGTGGGAAACACC. The encoded protein is CAWSPVQVGNT. Given in full, the CDR3 is CAWSPVQVGNTIYF.